This TCR beta chain was sequenced for a study of T-cell memory formation after mild COVID-19 (dated by TCRdb to the early 2020s). For the study in its entirety: TCR sequence clusters from the two donors were largely donor specific. Longitudinal TCRalpha and TCRbeta repertoire sequencing tracked T-cell clones expanding and contracting after mild COVID-19 in a couple of donors. The cohort was made up of two young adult volunteers, one female and one male, who were previously healthy.

What the authors observed across the whole study: Only a couple of mild cases were covered in the study, and larger cohorts including severe cases with pre-infection samples were considered necessary. SARS-CoV-2 specificity of the second-wave clones peaking on day 37 was not confirmed. The detection of some responding clones in pre-infection memory suggests that pre-existing cross-reactive memory T cells joined the SARS-CoV-2 response. Contracting CD4+ clones appeared mostly in the CM and EM memory subsets, whereas CD8+ clones were enriched in EMRA. Clones that contracted from day 15 to 85 showed balanced CD4/CD8 phenotypes, whereas a second wave of clones that expanded from day 15 to 37 leaned towards CD4+.

The run used an Illumina NovaSeq 6000. Using 5'RACE with constant-segment primers, TCRalpha and TCRbeta cDNA libraries were constructed, with sample barcodes and unique molecular identifiers added in the process. RNA was extracted from every sample with Trizol reagent. The libraries were amplified in two PCR steps, and the second step added a second sample barcode and Illumina TruSeq adapters. The libraries were sequenced on an Illumina NovaSeq using 2 x 150 bp paired-end reads. For the original study's pipeline: Demultiplexing of reads and collapsing into UMI-guided consensus sequences were performed with migec v1.2.7. With mixcr v2.1.11, UMI consensuses were aligned to TRA and TRB V and J templates and assembled into clonotypes. A clonotype was counted as expanded or contracted only if both edgeR and NoisET called the change significant, with noise models trained on biological replicates. For edgeR calls, the thresholds were a false discovery rate-adjusted p below 0.01 and a log2 fold-change of 1. As an exploratory analysis of dynamics, max-normalized trajectories of the 1000 most abundant clonotypes were examined by PCA with hierarchical clustering. The CD4 or CD8 phenotype of responding clones was assigned using the separately sequenced CD4+ and CD8+ repertoires. Through fastp at Q25 and MiXCR, TCRdb rebuilt clones from the public reads, retaining in-frame beta chains. Rows with a matching CDR3 protein are joined into one entry that keeps the most common DNA and genes. These V and J calls derive from TCRdb rather than the authors' analysis. Recorded for this sample are hundreds of thousands of distinct CDR3 sequences; approximately 18% of them occurred a single time. Of the sample, approximately 13% is held by the ten largest clones.

Ficoll-Paque density gradient centrifugation was the method used to isolate PBMCs. CDR1 and CDR2 are drawn from the germline V gene (reference sequence): MNHNY, SVGAGI. V is pared back by 4 bases and J by 5 bases, with 9 bases lying between the germline termini. There are 13 amino acids in the CDR3, from cysteine to phenylalanine inclusive. The CDR3 DNA has 39 bases and is translated from base 1. As to this clonotype: Which antigen it targets is not known. No much larger clonotype is one base removed from it; base qualities were not supplied.

The chain employs TRBV6-6 and TRBJ1-5, with the D gene too uncertain to name. What was sequenced was PBMCs or a T cell subset sorted from them (not recorded which). This receptor was obtained from an adult woman who had mild COVID-19 (a few samples of this study predate the infection). The sample titles of this study are shuffled in the database, so cell type and time point are left out; the donor was told from shared clones. This receptor has the CDR3 CASSSQSDQPQHF. The DNA sequence follows: TGTGCCAGCAGTTCCCAGTCCGATCAGCCCCAGCATTTT.